These 17 T cell receptor beta chains were all obtained from the same sample, sequenced in a study of human T cells and chemical hapten exposure. Time point indicated: pre-sensitization, week 0. Documented treatment: therapeutic diphenylcyclopropenone sensitization with weekly scalp DPC. One entry per CDR3 protein results from TCRdb running MiXCR on the RACE reads. This table has more than 150,000 distinct CDR3 sequences, approximately 31% appearing once. This material consisted of whole blood, taken in connection with sensitization to the hapten diphenylcyclopropenone (DPC). These receptors were collected from a woman in her 30s with alopecia areata. Some clones in this sample may be carry-over from other donors' samples.

J is TRBJ2-7 and V is TRBV4-1; D is unresolved. The CDR3 is 16 residues long. The V and J ends lost 1 base and 3 bases respectively, with 16 bases between them. The V gene's germline CDR1 is MGHRA and CDR2 YSYEKL. CDR3 coding DNA: TGCGCCAGCAGCCAAGTTAGTGGACCTAAGTTCTACGAGCAGTACTTC. It specifies CASSQVSGPKFYEQYF.

This clonotype was recorded a few times. The chain combines TRBV28 with TRBJ2-5, with 7 bases lining up with TRBD2. CDR1 MDHEN and CDR2 SYDVKM come from the germline V gene. The CDR3 is 13 amino acids. V lost 3 bases to trimming and J lost 6 bases; unmatched junction nucleotides: 4. The CDR3 spells CASSLSGGKTQYF. The CDR3, as DNA: TGTGCCAGCAGTTTGTCGGGAGGAAAGACCCAGTACTTC. Filled out from reference TRBV28 and TRBJ2-5, the complete variable domain reads DVKVTQSSRYLVKRTGEKVFLECVQDMDHENMFWYRQDPGLGLRLIYFSYDVKMKEKGDIPEGYSVSREKKERFSLILESASTNQTSMYLCASSLSGGKTQYFGPGTRLLVL.

This clonotype was seen a few times. The gene calls are TRBV7-6 and TRBJ2-2; TRBD2 matches 8 bases. The CDR3 runs to 16 residues. CDR1 is SGHVS, CDR2 FNYEAQ, per germline. With 5 bases clipped from V and 1 base from J, the junction kept 6 bases outside the gene matches. The CDR3 DNA reads TGTGCCAGCAGCCCCCAACTAGCGGTGAACACCGGGGAGCTGTTTTTT. Protein sequence: CASSPQLAVNTGELFF.

V and J are TRBV7-2 and TRBJ1-2; D may be TRBD1 (5 bases). Trimming took off 4 bases at V and 0 bases at J, with 15 bases between the two ends. The germline V gene encodes CDR1 SGHTA and CDR2 FQGNSA. The CDR3 runs 16 residues. CDR3 nucleotides: TGTGCCAGCAGCTCCCTGGGGAGGGGCGCTAACTATGGCTACACCTTC. The encoded protein is CASSSLGRGANYGYTF.

The chain combines TRBV30 with TRBJ1-2; TRBD1 aligns across 8 bases. The CDR3 has 15 amino acids. V lost 1 base and J lost 2; bases outside the gene matches: 6. The germline V gene has CDR1 GTSNPN and CDR2 SVGIG (reference sequence). The CDR3 nucleotides read TGTGCCTGGAGTGCTCCTGGACAGGGAAACTATGGCTACACCTTC. The encoded protein is CAWSAPGQGNYGYTF.

In its sample, this clonotype was seen a few times. The rearrangement uses TRBV29-1 and TRBJ2-1; tentative D call: TRBD2 (5 bases). The CDR3 runs to 14 residues. Trimming took 7 bases from V and 5 from J, leaving 18 bases between them. Germline V gives CDR1 SQVTM, CDR2 ANQGSEA. This CDR3 is CSATRWAGDNEQFF. The CDR3 DNA follows: TGCAGCGCTACGAGGTGGGCGGGCGACAATGAGCAGTTCTTC.

This clonotype appeared a few times. The chain is built from TRBV6-2 or TRBV6-3 and TRBJ2-1, with 7 bases that match TRBD1. V trimming: 7 bases; J trimming: 5 bases; junction bases outside the gene matches: 11. The CDR3 is 15 residues long. CDR1 MNHEY and CDR2 SVGEGT come from the germline V gene. The CDR3 sequence is CASTQGSTGNNEQFF. The CDR3 DNA follows: TGTGCCAGCACCCAAGGTTCGACAGGGAACAATGAGCAGTTCTTC.

This clonotype came up a few times. The chain has TRBV7-2 and TRBJ2-7; D may be TRBD2 (6 bases). This CDR3 has 14 residues. V was clipped by 6 bases and J by 7 bases, with 19 bases between them. CDR1 SGHTA and CDR2 FQGNSA come from the germline V gene. The CDR3 region is CASSTGLLGAEQYF. CDR3 sequence (DNA): TGTGCCAGCAGTACGGGACTCCTAGGGGCGGAGCAGTACTTC. Variable domain in full (rest from reference TRBV7-2 and TRBJ2-7): GAGVSQSPSNKVTEKGKDVELRCDPISGHTALYWYRQSLGQGLEFLIYFQGNSAPDKSGLPSDRFSAERTGGSVSTLTIQRTQQEDSAVYLCASSTGLLGAEQYFGPGTRLTVT.

This clonotype has only a few counts. The chain combines TRBV29-1 with TRBJ2-1; 12 bases agree with TRBD2. From germline, CDR1 is SQVTM and CDR2 ANQGSEA. The length of the CDR3 is 15 residues. Germline trimming cut 6 bases from V and 8 bases from J; bases unmatched to any gene: 11. CDR3 region: CSVRKTSGSSDEQFF. DNA for the CDR3: TGCAGCGTAAGGAAGACTAGCGGGAGCTCGGATGAGCAGTTCTTC.

The chain has TRBV29-1 and TRBJ1-2; TRBD1 agrees at 9 bases. J gave up 7 bases and V 6 bases, and 6 bases lay outside the gene matches. Germline V gene sequence: CDR1 SQVTM, CDR2 ANQGSEA. There are 12 residues in the CDR3. In DNA form, the CDR3 reads TGCAGCGTGGACAGGGGCGGTGGTGGCTACACCTTC. Encoded protein: CSVDRGGGGYTF.

The V gene is TRBV20-1, the J gene TRBJ1-5, with D possibly TRBD1 on 5 matching bases. With 6 bases removed from V and 0 bases from J, the gap between germline ends came to 9 bases. The CDR3 has 13 amino acids. Germline CDR1 and CDR2: DFQATT and SNEGSKA (reference sequence). The CDR3, as DNA: TGCAGTGCGGGGGACGATAGCAATCAGCCCCAGCATTTT. Encoded protein: CSAGDDSNQPQHF.

In this sample, this clonotype is large. The chain recombines TRBV11-2 with TRBJ1-1, with D unresolved. V lost 3 bases and J lost 0, with 8 bases in between. The CDR3 is 14 residues long. CDR1 and CDR2 (germline): SGHAT, FQNNGV. The CDR3 DNA follows: TGTGCCAGCAGCTTGGACGGAATGAACACTGAAGCTTTCTTT. Translated, it gives CASSLDGMNTEAFF.

The chain has TRBV7-3 and TRBJ1-1; D is possibly TRBD1 (5 bases). The CDR3 loop spans 13 amino acids. Trimming removed 5 bases from V and 5 bases from J, with 12 bases in between. Looked up from germline, CDR1 is SGHTA and CDR2 is FQGTGA. The CDR3 nucleotides read TGTGCCAGCAGCCTCAGGGAAAGTACTGAAGCTTTCTTT. Its translation is CASSLRESTEAFF.

The chain combines TRBV4-2 with TRBJ2-3, with no clear D. The CDR3 spans 14 residues. Germline-derived CDR1 and CDR2 are LGHNA and YNFKEQ. With 7 bases removed from V and 2 bases from J, the gap between germline ends came to 13 bases. The chain's CDR3 is CASTASQPTDTQYF. As DNA, the CDR3 is TGTGCCAGCACAGCATCCCAACCCACAGATACGCAGTATTTT.

The gene calls are TRBV12-3 or TRBV12-4 and TRBJ2-2; D possibly uses TRBD1 or TRBD2 (5 bases each). V gave up 5 bases and J gave up 0 bases, with 16 bases separating them. The CDR3 runs to 17 residues. The CDR3 DNA reads TGTGCCAGCAGTCGCCCCTGGGGGACCGCGAACACCGGGGAGCTGTTTTTT. This gives the protein CASSRPWGTANTGELFF.

This clonotype was observed at least ten times. The genes are TRBV5-1 and TRBJ1-1, with a possible D match to TRBD1 (5 bases). The CDR3 consists of 13 residues. The germline V gene has CDR1 SGHRS and CDR2 YFSETQ. Trimming shortened V by 4 bases and J by 4 bases, and 11 bases separated the two germline ends. The CDR3 here is CASSPQGGTEAFF. The CDR3 bases are TGCGCCAGCAGCCCCCAGGGAGGCACTGAAGCTTTCTTT.

The chain carries TRBV18 and TRBJ1-6; a possible D gene is TRBD1 (5 bases). The V gene's germline CDR1 is KGHSH and CDR2 LQKENI. The CDR3 has 16 amino acids. V was cut by 1 base and J by 6 bases, with 13 bases left in between. The CDR3 sequence: CASSPRGRLSNSPLHF. CDR3 DNA: TGTGCCAGCTCACCACGGGGACGGCTAAGTAATTCACCCCTCCACTTT.